The TCR beta chain described here comes from a study of T cell responses to AZD1222 COVID-19 vaccine. The method was immunoSEQ multiplex PCR; TCRdb's version includes in-frame clones alone and lacks a portion of them. The repertoire consists of about 140,000 clones, with about 90% occurring once and the leading ten covering over 4%. The length of the CDR3 is 11 residues. V was clipped by 3 bases and J by 3 bases, with 2 bases between them. Germline V gene sequence: CDR1 SNHLY, CDR2 FYNNEI. Sequencing used peripheral blood, obtained 28 days after the second AZD1222 dose. This sequence joins TRBV2 and TRBJ2-5, with D hard to call. This TCR was recovered from an adult who received the AZD1222 COVID-19 vaccine. CDR3 loop: CASSEEETQYF. In nucleotides, the CDR3 is TGTGCCAGCAGTGAGGAAGAGACCCAGTACTTC.